Presented here are 23 T cell receptor beta chains from one specimen sequenced in a study of blood T cell repertoires in COVID-19. Assay: immunoSEQ multiplex PCR; the TCRdb copy retains only in-frame clones and omits some. Among roughly 200,000 clones listed, more than 65% were seen once. Material: peripheral blood. All receptors come from a man aged 50-59 years with active or convalescent COVID-19.

CDR3 in amino acids: CASSERGAVNQPQHF. The CDR3 DNA reads TGTGCCAGCAGTGAACGGGGGGCCGTAAATCAGCCCCAGCATTTT. The rearrangement links TRBV2 to TRBJ1-5; D perhaps matches TRBD1 (6 bases). Trimming left V 2 bases short and J 4 bases short, with 12 bases between. This CDR3 contains 15 residues. Germline V gene lookup returns CDR1 SNHLY and CDR2 FYNNEI.

The chain joins TRBV7-2 to TRBJ1-2; 9 bases match TRBD1. Per germline, CDR1 SGHTA and CDR2 FQGNSA. The CDR3 runs 15 residues. V shed 2 bases, J shed 4 bases, and the junction held 5 bases outside the gene matches. CDR3 sequence: CASSLSTGGVYGYTF. For the CDR3, the DNA is TGTGCCAGCAGCTTAAGTACAGGGGGCGTCTATGGCTACACCTTC.

V is TRBV12-5 and J is TRBJ2-2, with TRBD1 matching over 7 bases. Trimming took 3 bases from V and 6 from J; bases not matched to a gene: 4. This CDR3 region has 14 residues. Germline V CDR1 and CDR2: LGHNT, FRNRAP. CDR3: CASGFTGVPGELFF. The DNA for the CDR3 is TGTGCTAGTGGTTTTACAGGGGTCCCCGGGGAGCTGTTTTTT.

This clone was detected a few times. This chain connects TRBV7-2 to TRBJ1-5, with 7 positions matching TRBD1. From germline, CDR1 is SGHTA and CDR2 FQGNSA. V shed 2 bases, J shed 7 bases, and the junction held 5 bases outside the gene matches. The CDR3 runs to 14 residues. CDR3 sequence reads: CASSLRQGEQPQHF. The CDR3 DNA sequence: TGTGCCAGCAGCTTACGCCAGGGGGAACAGCCCCAGCATTTT. Using reference TRBV7-2 and TRBJ1-5 for the parts outside the CDR3, the full variable domain is GAGVSQSPSNKVTEKGKDVELRCDPISGHTALYWYRQSLGQGLEFLIYFQGNSAPDKSGLPSDRFSAERTGGSVSTLTIQRTQQEDSAVYLCASSLRQGEQPQHFGDGTRLSIL.

V gene TRBV30 combines with J gene TRBJ1-6; 11 bases are a match to TRBD1. V gave up 0 bases and J gave up 10 bases; unmatched junction bases: 8. Germline V lookup: CDR1 GTSNPN, CDR2 SVGIG (reference sequence). The CDR3 is 16 amino acids. CDR3 residues: CAWSVYGTGGKSPLHF. CDR3 sequence (DNA): TGTGCCTGGAGTGTATACGGGACAGGGGGTAAGTCACCCCTCCACTTT. Filled out from reference TRBV30 and TRBJ1-6, the complete variable domain reads SQTIHQWPATLVQPVGSPLSLECTVEGTSNPNLYWYRQAAGRGLQLLFYSVGIGQISSEVPQNLSASRPQDRQFILSSKKLLLSDSGFYLCAWSVYGTGGKSPLHFGNGTRLTVT.

This sequence joins TRBV3-1 (or the pseudogene TRBV3-2) and TRBJ1-1; D possibly corresponds to TRBD1 (5 bases). CDR3 size: 13 residues. Germline CDR1 is LGHDT and CDR2 is YNNKEL (reference sequence). V dropped 2 bases and J dropped 5 bases, with 9 bases sitting between them. This CDR3 reads CASSQLRGTEAFF. The CDR3, as DNA: TGTGCCAGCAGCCAATTACGGGGGACTGAAGCTTTCTTT.

This rearrangement joins TRBV28 to TRBJ1-6; 8 nucleotides match TRBD1. Germline CDR1 MDHEN, CDR2 SYDVKM. The CDR3 sequence is 14 residues long. V shed 3 bases and J 10 bases; nucleotides not matched to a gene: 5. The CDR3 nucleotides are TGTGCCAGCAGTTTTCAGGGGGCAGGATCACCCCTCCACTTT. Translation: CASSFQGAGSPLHF.

The chain uses TRBV11-2 and TRBJ1-4; 8 bases map to TRBD1. Germline CDR1 reads SGHAT; CDR2 reads FQNNGV. The CDR3 extends over 18 amino acids. Germline trimming cut 5 bases from V and 7 bases from J; bases unmatched to any gene: 18. The CDR3 DNA reads as TGTGCCAGCAGCCAACAGACAGGGGCAGGCGTTAATTCTGAAAAACTGTTTTTT. Its protein is CASSQQTGAGVNSEKLFF. The full variable domain, with the rest looked up from reference TRBV11-2 and TRBJ1-4, is EAGVAQSPRYKIIEKRQSVAFWCNPISGHATLYWYQQILGQGPKLLIQFQNNGVVDDSQLPKDRFSAERLKGVDSTLKIQPAKLEDSAVYLCASSQQTGAGVNSEKLFFGSGTQLSVL.

The V and J genes are TRBV25-1 and TRBJ1-1, with TRBD1 matching over 7 bases. The J segment lost 2 bases and the V segment lost 5 bases, leaving 5 bases of the junction unmatched. The CDR3 has 14 amino acids. Looked up from germline, CDR1 is MGHDK and CDR2 is SYGVNS. Here the CDR3 reads CASSPGTANTEAFF. CDR3 coding DNA: TGTGCCAGCAGTCCAGGGACAGCCAACACTGAAGCTTTCTTT.

The DNA for the CDR3 is TGTGCCAGTAGTATAGCGGGGGGGCCTGATGAGCAGTTCTTC. Translated: CASSIAGGPDEQFF. The rearrangement uses TRBV19 and TRBJ2-1, with 8 bases fitting TRBD2. The CDR3 length is 14 residues. Losses at the gene ends were 1 base for V and 8 bases for J; bases not matched to a gene: 4. Germline V gene sequence: CDR1 LNHDA, CDR2 SQIVND (reference sequence).

This clone was recorded only once. The genes are TRBV19 and TRBJ2-3; 12 bases line up with TRBD2. This CDR3 comprises 16 residues. Germline V gene data show CDR1 as LNHDA and CDR2 as SQIVND (reference sequence). Trimming took 5 bases from V and 4 from J; bases not matched to a gene: 7. The DNA for the CDR3 is TGTGCCAGTAGTGCCGGACTAGCGGGGCAGGCAGATACGCAGTATTTT. Encoded protein: CASSAGLAGQADTQYF.

This chain uses TRBV19 with TRBJ1-2; D gene ambiguous. The CDR3 has 13 residues. Looked up from germline, CDR1 is LNHDA and CDR2 is SQIVND (reference sequence). Deletions cut 1 base from V and 8 bases from J, with 11 bases between. CDR3 sequence (DNA): TGTGCCAGTAGTATAGTGGTGTCGAGAGGCTACACCTTC. Translation: CASSIVVSRGYTF.

This CDR3 is CASGSDRANTEAFF. In DNA form, the CDR3 reads TGTGCTAGTGGTTCCGACAGGGCAAACACTGAAGCTTTCTTT. The chain couples TRBV12-5 to TRBJ1-1; 7 bases match TRBD1. Germline-derived CDR1 and CDR2 are LGHNT and FRNRAP. V gave up 4 bases and J gave up 2 bases; unmatched junction bases: 4. This CDR3 comprises 14 residues.

The chain joins TRBV6-6 to TRBJ2-2; no firm D call. CDR1 MNHNY and CDR2 SVGAGI come from the germline V gene (reference sequence). V lost 6 bases and J 0 bases, leaving 8 bases between the germline ends. The CDR3 has 14 residues. CDR3 DNA sequence: TGTGCCAGCAGGTCGACAACGAACACCGGGGAGCTGTTTTTT. Its translation is CASRSTTNTGELFF.

There are many counts of this clone. The chain links TRBV2 to TRBJ1-5; D uncertain. This CDR3 contains 14 residues. The germline CDR1 and CDR2 sequences are SNHLY and FYNNEI. With 1 base removed from V and 4 bases from J, the gap between germline ends came to 8 bases. Here the CDR3 reads CASSEVVSNQPQHF. As DNA, the CDR3 is TGTGCCAGCAGTGAAGTGGTTAGTAATCAGCCCCAGCATTTT.

The rearrangement uses TRBV19 and TRBJ1-6, with 9 bases that match TRBD1. The CDR3 is 15 residues long. Germline trimming cut 3 bases from V and 11 bases from J; bases unmatched to any gene: 8. Germline V CDR1 and CDR2: LNHDA, SQIVND (reference sequence). CDR3 sequence (DNA): TGTGCCAGTAGTATTCTAGGGACAGGGACGACACCCCTCCACTTT. Its protein product is CASSILGTGTTPLHF.

The chain carries TRBV18 and TRBJ1-1, with TRBD1 identical over 11 bases. This CDR3 region has 16 residues. Trimming cost V 2 bases and J 4 bases; bases outside gene matches: 6. Germline V gene sequence: CDR1 KGHSH, CDR2 LQKENI. CDR3 sequence: CASSPGTGGAFTEAFF. The CDR3 nucleotides are TGTGCCAGCTCACCAGGGACAGGGGGTGCGTTCACTGAAGCTTTCTTT.

The chain recombines TRBV7-9 with TRBJ1-6; TRBD1 might be the D (6 bases). Germline V gene sequence: CDR1 SEHNR, CDR2 FQNEAQ (reference sequence). Trimming cost V 1 base and J 7 bases, with 11 bases left between them. This CDR3 contains 15 residues. The CDR3 reads CASSLEGQRNSPLHF. Written as DNA, the CDR3 is TGTGCCAGCAGCTTAGAAGGACAGAGGAATTCACCCCTCCACTTT.

Many counts were recorded for this clone. The CDR3 loop is CASKFDRDFDEQFF. The CDR3 bases are TGTGCCAGCAAATTCGACAGGGACTTTGATGAGCAGTTCTTC. The chain carries TRBV2 and TRBJ2-1; D might be TRBD1 (7 bases). Germline-derived CDR1 and CDR2 are SNHLY and FYNNEI. The CDR3 runs to 14 residues. Trimming removed 7 bases at V and 8 bases at J, with 18 bases between.

The V and J genes are TRBV4-3 and TRBJ2-2; D is unresolved. The CDR3 sequence is 14 residues long. Per germline, CDR1 LGHNA and CDR2 YSLEER. Between the trimmed V and J ends, which lost 0 bases and 7 bases, there was a span of 9 bases. CDR3 coding DNA: TGCGCCAGCAGCCAAGAGCCGGCTAGCGGGGAGCTGTTTTTT. Its translation: CASSQEPASGELFF.

The gene calls are TRBV7-8 and TRBJ1-4; 8 positions agree with TRBD1. CDR1 is SGHVS and CDR2 is FQNEAQ in the germline V gene. With 4 bases clipped from V and 3 bases from J, the junction kept 10 bases outside the gene matches. There are 17 residues in the CDR3. CDR3 nucleotides: TGTGCCAGCAGCTCTAGGGCAGGGGGCGTATCTAATGAAAAACTGTTTTTT. Its protein is CASSSRAGGVSNEKLFF.

The chain uses TRBV15 and TRBJ2-7; 9 nucleotides agree with TRBD1. The junction had 12 bases not matched to a gene; V was cut back by 5 bases and J by 7 bases. Germline CDR1 is LNHNV and CDR2 is YYDKDF (reference sequence). There are 15 residues in the CDR3. The CDR3 nucleotides are TGTGCCACCAGCGGAGGTCCGGGACAGGGTGTTGAGCAGTACTTC. Encoded protein: CATSGGPGQGVEQYF.

This clone occurred a few times. The rearrangement uses TRBV9 and TRBJ2-5, with D tentatively TRBD2 (6 bases). The CDR3 has 15 amino acids. V shed 0 bases and J shed 1 base, with 10 bases lying between them. Germline V gene lookup returns CDR1 SGDLS and CDR2 YYNGEE. The DNA of the CDR3 is TGTGCCAGCAGCGTAGTCGGGGGAGCCCAAGAGACCCAGTACTTC. Residues: CASSVVGGAQETQYF.